This T cell receptor (beta chain) stems from a study of OX40 agonist ivuxolimab in advanced cancers. Background on the study: Antecedent anti-PD-1, anti-PD-L1 or anti-CTLA-4 therapy was permissible, with roughly 36% having received some.

Anyone with autoimmune disease history or systemic immunosuppression was excluded. Method: immunoSEQ multiplex PCR; TCRdb's copy keeps in-frame clones and lacks some. The repertoire holds just over 95,000 clones, with about 85% as singletons. Turning to this clone: Its antigen is not identified.

Notes on the study in general: Patients with a partial response at 0.1-3.0 mg/kg had among the lowest clonal expansion. Compared with CD4+, CD8+ T cells on average had more expanded clones.

Trimming removed 0 bases from V and 6 bases from J, with 18 bases in between. The CDR3 sequence is 16 residues long. Per the germline V gene, CDR1 is LGHNT and CDR2 is FRNRAP. This TCR was sampled from an adult with an advanced solid tumor such as melanoma, head and neck, liver or kidney cancer. J is TRBJ2-7 and V is TRBV12-5, with TRBD1 as a possible D gene (5 bases). The material was CD4+ or CD8+ T cells sorted from blood, obtained in a trial of the OX40 agonist ivuxolimab. DNA of the CDR3: TGTGCTAGTGGTTTGGTAACGTCCAGGGTCTTACTCGAGCAGTACTTC. This gives the protein CASGLVTSRVLLEQYF. The full variable domain, completed using reference TRBV12-5 and TRBJ2-7, is DARVTQTPRHKVTEMGQEVTMRCQPILGHNTVFWYRQTMMQGLELLAYFRNRAPLDDSGMPKDRFSAEMPDATLATLKIQPSEPRDSAVYFCASGLVTSRVLLEQYFGPGTRLTVT.